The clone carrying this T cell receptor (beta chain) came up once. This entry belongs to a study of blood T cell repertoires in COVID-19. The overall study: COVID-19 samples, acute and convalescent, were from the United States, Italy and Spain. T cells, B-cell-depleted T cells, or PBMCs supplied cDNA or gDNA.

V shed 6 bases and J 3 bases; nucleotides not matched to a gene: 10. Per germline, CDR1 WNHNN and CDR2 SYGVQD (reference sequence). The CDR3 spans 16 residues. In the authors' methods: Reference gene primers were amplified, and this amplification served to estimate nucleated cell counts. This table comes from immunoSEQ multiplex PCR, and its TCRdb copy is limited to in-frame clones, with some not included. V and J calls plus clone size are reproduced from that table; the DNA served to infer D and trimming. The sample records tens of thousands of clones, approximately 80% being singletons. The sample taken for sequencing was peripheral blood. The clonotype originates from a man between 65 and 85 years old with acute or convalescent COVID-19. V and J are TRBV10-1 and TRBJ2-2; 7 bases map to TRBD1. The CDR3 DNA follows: TGCGCCAGCAGCCGAACACAGGGGCGAGACACCGGGGAGCTGTTTTTT. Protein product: CASSRTQGRDTGELFF.